This T cell receptor beta chain originates from a study of tissue T cells after allogeneic stem cell transplantation. Using immunoSEQ multiplex PCR, the repertoire was profiled, and TCRdb retains in-frame clones only, with some absent. The sample contains about 24,000 clones, 70% to 75% of which appear only once. Worth noting for this clone: The antigen is not known.

Study results and limitations: Anatomically similar tissues had similar TCR repertoires within each patient.

Germline V gives CDR1 SGHNT, CDR2 YENEEA. Trimming took 5 bases from V and 2 from J, leaving 17 bases between them. The CDR3 loop spans 16 amino acids. Sequencing was performed on tissue from the ileum, taken at autopsy. This receptor was taken from a female donor at least 60 years old with lung cancer. J is TRBJ2-3 and V is TRBV11-3; D call uncertain. Here the CDR3 reads CASSQGKAYHTDTQYF. The CDR3 nucleotides read TGTGCCAGCAGCCAAGGAAAAGCGTACCACACAGATACGCAGTATTTT. Complete variable domain (other parts from reference TRBV11-3 and TRBJ2-3): EAGVVQSPRYKIIEKKQPVAFWCNPISGHNTLYWYLQNLGQGPELLIRYENEEAVDDSQLPKDRFSAERLKGVDSTLKIQPAELGDSAVYLCASSQGKAYHTDTQYFGPGTRLTVL.